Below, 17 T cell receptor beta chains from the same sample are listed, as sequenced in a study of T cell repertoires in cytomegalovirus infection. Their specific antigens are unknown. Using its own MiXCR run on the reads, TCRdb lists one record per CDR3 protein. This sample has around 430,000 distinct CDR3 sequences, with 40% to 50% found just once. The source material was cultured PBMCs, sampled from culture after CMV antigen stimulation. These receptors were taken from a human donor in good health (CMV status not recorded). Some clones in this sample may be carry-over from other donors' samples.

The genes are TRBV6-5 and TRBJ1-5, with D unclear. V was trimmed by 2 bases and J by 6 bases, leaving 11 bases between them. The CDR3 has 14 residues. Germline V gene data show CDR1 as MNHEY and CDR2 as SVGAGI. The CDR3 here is CASSYRDKGQPQHF. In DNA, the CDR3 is TGTGCCAGCAGTTACAGGGATAAGGGTCAGCCCCAGCATTTT.

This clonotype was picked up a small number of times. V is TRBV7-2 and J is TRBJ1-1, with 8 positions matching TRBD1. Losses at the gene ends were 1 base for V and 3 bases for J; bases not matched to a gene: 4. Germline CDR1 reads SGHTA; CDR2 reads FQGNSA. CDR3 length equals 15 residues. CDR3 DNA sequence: TGTGCCAGCAGCTTAGTGGCAGGGGGCTACACTGAAGCTTTCTTT. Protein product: CASSLVAGGYTEAFF.

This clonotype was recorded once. CDR3 DNA: TGCGCCAGCAGCACTAGCGGGCGGAACTACAATGAGCAGTTCTTC. This gives the protein CASSTSGRNYNEQFF. This rearrangement joins TRBV4-3 to TRBJ2-1, with 9 bases that match TRBD2. This CDR3 contains 15 residues. The V gene's germline CDR1 is LGHNA and CDR2 YSLEER. J gave up 3 bases and V 5 bases, and 5 bases lay outside the gene matches.

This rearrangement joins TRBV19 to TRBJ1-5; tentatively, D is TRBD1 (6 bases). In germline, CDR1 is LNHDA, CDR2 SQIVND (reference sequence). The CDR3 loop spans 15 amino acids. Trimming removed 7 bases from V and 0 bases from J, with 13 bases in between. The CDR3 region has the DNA TGTGCCAGTACTTGGACAGTGAGTAGCAATCAGCCCCAGCATTTT. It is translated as CASTWTVSSNQPQHF.

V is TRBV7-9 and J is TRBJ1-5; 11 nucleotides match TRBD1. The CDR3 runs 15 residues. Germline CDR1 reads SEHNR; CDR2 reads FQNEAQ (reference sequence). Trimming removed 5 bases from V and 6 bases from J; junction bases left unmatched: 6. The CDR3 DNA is TGTGCCAGCAGCCCTACTGGGACAGGGGGTCAGCCCCAGCATTTT. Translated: CASSPTGTGGQPQHF. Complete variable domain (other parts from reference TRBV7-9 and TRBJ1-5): DTGVSQNPRHKITKRGQNVTFRCDPISEHNRLYWYRQTLGQGPEFLTYFQNEAQLEKSRLLSDRFSAERPKGSFSTLEIQRTEQGDSAMYLCASSPTGTGGQPQHFGDGTRLSIL.

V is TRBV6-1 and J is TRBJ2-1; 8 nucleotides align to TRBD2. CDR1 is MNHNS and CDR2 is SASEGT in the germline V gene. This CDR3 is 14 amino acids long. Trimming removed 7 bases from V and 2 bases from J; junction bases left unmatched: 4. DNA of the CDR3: TGTGCCAGCAATTTAGCGGGAACCTACAATGAGCAGTTCTTC. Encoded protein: CASNLAGTYNEQFF.

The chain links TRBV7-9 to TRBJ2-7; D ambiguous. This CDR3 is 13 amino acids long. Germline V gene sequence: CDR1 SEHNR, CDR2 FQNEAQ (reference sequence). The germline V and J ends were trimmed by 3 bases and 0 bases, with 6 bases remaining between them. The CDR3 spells CASSLSISYEQYF. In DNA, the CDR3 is TGTGCCAGCAGCTTGAGTATCTCCTACGAGCAGTACTTC.

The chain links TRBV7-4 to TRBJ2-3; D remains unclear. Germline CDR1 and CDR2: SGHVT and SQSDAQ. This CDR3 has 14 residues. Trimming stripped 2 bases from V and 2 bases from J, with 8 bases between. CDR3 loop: CASSLSTVTDTQYF. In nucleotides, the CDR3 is TGTGCCAGCAGCTTATCTACGGTCACAGATACGCAGTATTTT.

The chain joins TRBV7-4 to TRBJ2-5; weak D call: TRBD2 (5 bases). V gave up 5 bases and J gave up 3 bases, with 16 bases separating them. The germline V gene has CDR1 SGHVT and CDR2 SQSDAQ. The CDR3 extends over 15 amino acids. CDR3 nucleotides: TGTGCCAGCAGCATACCACTAGGAGTGAAAGAGACCCAGTACTTC. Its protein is CASSIPLGVKETQYF.

The DNA for the CDR3 is TGTGCCAGCACCTCCTGGGGTCGGGAGCGTAGAGATACGCAGTATTTT. This sequence encodes CASTSWGRERRDTQYF. This chain links TRBV12-3 or TRBV12-4 with TRBJ2-3; possibly TRBD2 for D (6 bases). The V end was cut by 7 bases, the J end by 5 bases, with 22 bases between. The CDR3 has 16 amino acids.

The CDR3 loop is CASSADRGSEAFF. The DNA for the CDR3 is TGTGCCAGCTCAGCCGACAGAGGTAGTGAAGCTTTCTTT. This chain joins TRBV18 and TRBJ1-1; weak D call: TRBD1 (5 bases). V lost 5 bases and J lost 7, with 14 bases in between. The CDR3 has 13 amino acids. Germline V CDR1 and CDR2: KGHSH, LQKENI.

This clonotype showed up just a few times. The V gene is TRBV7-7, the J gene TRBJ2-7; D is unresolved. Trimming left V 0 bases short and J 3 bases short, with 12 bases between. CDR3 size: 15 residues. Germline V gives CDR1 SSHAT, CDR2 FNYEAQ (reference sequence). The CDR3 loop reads CASSLARVGIYEQYF. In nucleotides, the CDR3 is TGTGCCAGCAGCTTAGCCCGAGTGGGAATCTACGAGCAGTACTTC.

The chain's CDR3 is CASSQEGSGGDNYGYTF. CDR3 in DNA: TGTGCCAGCAGCCAAGAGGGTTCAGGGGGAGATAACTATGGCTACACCTTC. The V and J genes are TRBV4-2 and TRBJ1-2, with 7 bases that match TRBD1. The germline CDR1 and CDR2 sequences are LGHNA and YNFKEQ. V dropped 0 bases and J dropped 1; count of bases not matched to a gene: 8. This CDR3 has 17 amino acids.

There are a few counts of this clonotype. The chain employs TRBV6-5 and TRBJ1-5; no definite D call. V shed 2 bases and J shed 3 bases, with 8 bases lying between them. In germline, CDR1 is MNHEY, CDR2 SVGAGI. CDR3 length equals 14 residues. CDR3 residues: CASSYGLINQPQHF. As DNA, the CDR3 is TGTGCCAGCAGTTACGGGCTGATCAATCAGCCCCAGCATTTT.

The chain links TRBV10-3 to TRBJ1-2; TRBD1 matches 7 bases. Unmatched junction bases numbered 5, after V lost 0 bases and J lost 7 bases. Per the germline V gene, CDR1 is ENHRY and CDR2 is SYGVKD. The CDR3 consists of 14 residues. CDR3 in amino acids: CAISESRGGSGYTF. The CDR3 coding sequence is TGTGCCATCAGTGAGTCGAGAGGGGGCTCTGGCTACACCTTC.

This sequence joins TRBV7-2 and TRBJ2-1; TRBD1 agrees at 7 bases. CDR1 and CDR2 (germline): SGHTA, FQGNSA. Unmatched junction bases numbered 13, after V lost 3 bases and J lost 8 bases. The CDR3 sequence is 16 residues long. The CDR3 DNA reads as TGTGCCAGCAGCTTCCTAAGGACGACAGGGCGACATGAGCAGTTCTTC. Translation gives CASSFLRTTGRHEQFF. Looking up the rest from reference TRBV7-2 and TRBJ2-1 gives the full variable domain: GAGVSQSPSNKVTEKGKDVELRCDPISGHTALYWYRQSLGQGLEFLIYFQGNSAPDKSGLPSDRFSAERTGGSVSTLTIQRTQQEDSAVYLCASSFLRTTGRHEQFFGPGTRLTVL.

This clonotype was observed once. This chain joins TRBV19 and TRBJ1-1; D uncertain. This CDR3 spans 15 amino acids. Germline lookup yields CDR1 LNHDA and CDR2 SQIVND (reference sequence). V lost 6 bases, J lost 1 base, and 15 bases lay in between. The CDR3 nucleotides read TGTGCCAGTAGGCCATTTCAACAGAAGAACACTGAAGCTTTCTTT. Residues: CASRPFQQKNTEAFF.